The T cell receptor beta chain described here comes from a study of blood T cell repertoires in COVID-19 (dated by TCRdb to the early 2020s). Regarding the complete study: The collaborator samples originated in the United States, Italy and Spain and spanned the acute and convalescent phases of COVID-19. The material from the prospective study consisted of cDNA or gDNA derived from T cells, B-cell-depleted T cells, or PBMCs. Subjects who had been exposed to COVID-19, were actively infected with it, or had recovered from it provided the deeply sampled blood TCRbeta repertoires that made up the dataset. A freely available public database, intended as a resource for researchers studying the immune response to SARS-CoV-2, is where the repertoires were released. Samples came from the ongoing ImmuneRACE study (first 160 participants) plus 1,254 subjects from 6 global collaborators. Nearly every sample came with metadata listing a de-identified subject ID, COVID-19 status, age in years and sex. HLA class I and class II types, where available, came from metadata supplied by the sample provider rather than from assay-based typing.

A note on this clone: There is no known antigen for this receptor. Per-base quality was not reported, and no clone a single base away is much larger than it.

The CDR3 numbers 12 residues from cysteine through phenylalanine. CDR3 DNA only is kept here, 36 bases in frame from base 1. The V and J ends are trimmed by 3 bases and 7 bases, leaving 6 bases between them. From a lookup of the germline V gene, CDR1 and CDR2 are SGHTA and FQGNSA. The investigation overall reported the following: How much clinical and demographic metadata was included differed by source and by participant, and the metadata was provided uncurated.

At one collaborating source in Seattle, patients were enrolled during active infection and were followed longitudinally through the course of disease. The collaborating institutions used their own protocols to collect whole blood in K2EDTA tubes. Collaborator samples were shipped for TCRbeta analysis as frozen whole blood, isolated PBMCs, or DNA extracted from either sample type. The immunoSEQ Assay, a bias-controlled multiplex PCR, was used to amplify TCRbeta CDR3 regions from genomic DNA. The authors processed their data as follows. The number of nucleated cells in each sample was estimated from the amplification of reference gene primers within the assay. Sequence reads were collapsed and filtered to measure the absolute abundance of every unique TCRbeta CDR3 rearrangement. For each sample, productive Simpson clonality was calculated as the square root of Simpson's diversity index across productive rearrangements. The source is immuneACCESS, and TCRdb retained only in-frame sequences with V and J called. Part of the clones is not carried over; for the studies checked, unresolved V genes explain less than half of this, and the remainder is unexplained. Clone size and the V and J calls come from that table; the DNA yielded D and trimming. Here the sample has some 130,000 clones; roughly 90% occur a single time. The top ten hold around 4.6% of the sample.

The sequencing sample was made of peripheral blood. The sequence links TRBV7-2 to TRBJ2-2; there is no confident call for the D gene. This clonotype originated in a man aged 60 to 75 with COVID-19, enrolled during active disease. CDR3 sequence: CASSFQYGELFF. The DNA reads TGTGCCAGCAGCTTTCAGTACGGGGAGCTGTTTTTT.